These 25 T cell receptor beta chains were all obtained from the same sample, sequenced in a study of T cell responses to AZD1222 COVID-19 vaccine. Libraries were prepared by immunoSEQ multiplex PCR; TCRdb keeps only in-frame clonotypes and omits some of them. The sample consists of more than 80,000 clones, 88% of them appearing once. The sample was peripheral blood, taken on day 0 of MenACWY control vaccination. These receptors were taken from an adult in good health.

The rearrangement uses TRBV5-5 and TRBJ2-7, with D perhaps matching TRBD2 (5 bases). The CDR3 extends over 13 amino acids. CDR1 SGHKS and CDR2 YYEKEE come from the germline V gene (reference sequence). Trimming cost V 1 base and J 7 bases, with 12 bases left between them. The CDR3, as DNA: TGTGCCAGCAGCTTGCCGTCCCAGCGGGAGCAGTACTTC. Encoded protein: CASSLPSQREQYF.

The chain has TRBV28 and TRBJ1-5, with D maybe TRBD1 (6 bases). Trimming pared 7 bases from V and 6 bases from J, leaving 10 bases between. This CDR3 spans 12 amino acids. CDR1 is MDHEN and CDR2 is SYDVKM in the germline V gene. The CDR3 coding sequence is TGTGCCAGCACCCAGGGGCGTCAGCCCCAGCATTTT. It yields the protein CASTQGRQPQHF.

The genes are TRBV11-3 and TRBJ2-5; tentatively, D is TRBD1 or TRBD2 (6 bases each). CDR3 length: 15 amino acids. V lost 6 bases and J 2 bases, leaving 16 bases between the germline ends. CDR1 SGHNT and CDR2 YENEEA come from the germline V gene. CDR3 in amino acids: CASRPGGPDQETQYF. CDR3 in DNA: TGTGCCAGCAGACCTGGGGGGCCTGATCAAGAGACCCAGTACTTC.

The CDR3 sequence is CASSLNLQSGIEKLFF. The CDR3 DNA reads as TGTGCCAGCAGCTTAAACCTACAGAGCGGGATTGAAAAACTGTTTTTT. This rearrangement joins TRBV7-9 to TRBJ1-4; the D is unclear. CDR1 SEHNR and CDR2 FQNEAQ come from the germline V gene (reference sequence). V dropped 2 bases and J dropped 7 bases, with 17 bases sitting between them. This CDR3 spans 16 amino acids.

The chain links TRBV18 to TRBJ2-5; D is perhaps TRBD1 (5 bases). Germline lookup yields CDR1 KGHSH and CDR2 LQKENI. The CDR3 spans 14 residues. V shed 1 base and J shed 3 bases, with 9 bases lying between them. The CDR3 DNA reads as TGTGCCAGCTCACCACGACAGTTCAAAGAGACCCAGTACTTC. Encoded protein: CASSPRQFKETQYF.

The chain is built from TRBV28 and TRBJ2-1; no reliable D call. Germline values: CDR1 MDHEN, CDR2 SYDVKM. CDR3 length equals 12 residues. Trimming pared 9 bases from V and 0 bases from J, leaving 6 bases between. CDR3: CARRDSYNEQFF. CDR3 DNA: TGTGCCAGGCGAGACTCCTACAATGAGCAGTTCTTC.

The chain is built from TRBV19 and TRBJ1-5, with 7 bases that match TRBD1. J was trimmed by 6 bases and V by 7 bases; bases with no gene match: 9. This CDR3 contains 14 residues. Germline loops: CDR1 LNHDA, CDR2 SQIVND (reference sequence). The CDR3 bases are TGTGCCAGTAAAAGAACAGGGGTTGTTCAGCCCCAGCATTTT. It yields the protein CASKRTGVVQPQHF.

The sample holds a few counts of this clone. The chain uses TRBV19 and TRBJ1-6, with 7 bases identical to TRBD1. CDR1 and CDR2 from the germline V gene are LNHDA and SQIVND (reference sequence). V trimming: 5 bases; J trimming: 9 bases; junction bases outside the gene matches: 7. The CDR3 has 14 residues. This chain's CDR3 is CASSSTGMSSPLHF. The DNA for the CDR3 is TGTGCCAGTAGTTCGACAGGGATGAGTTCACCCCTCCACTTT.

The chain uses TRBV5-1 and TRBJ2-2; 7 bases agree with TRBD1. This CDR3 is built from 16 residues. V gave up 7 bases and J gave up 6 bases; unmatched junction bases: 15. Germline CDR1 reads SGHRS; CDR2 reads YFSETQ. DNA for the CDR3: TGCGCCAGCGCCTTGGGCAGCAGGGGGTTGGCCGGGGAGCTGTTTTTT. Translated: CASALGSRGLAGELFF.

The chain couples TRBV2 to TRBJ1-4; D is perhaps TRBD1 (6 bases). V was clipped by 6 bases and J by 6 bases, with 17 bases between them. CDR1 and CDR2 from the germline V gene are SNHLY and FYNNEI. The CDR3 has 15 amino acids. The CDR3 DNA follows: TGTGCCAGCAGCCCCTACAGGGATGGGTATGAAAAACTGTTTTTT. It is translated as CASSPYRDGYEKLFF.

This clone was recorded only once. The J gene is TRBJ1-1, the V gene TRBV29-1, with a possible D match to TRBD1 (5 bases). CDR3 size: 13 residues. In germline, CDR1 is SQVTM, CDR2 ANQGSEA. V lost 7 bases, J lost 1 base, and 13 bases lay in between. The CDR3 loop reads CSAGAGGNTEAFF. CDR3 DNA sequence: TGCAGCGCCGGGGCGGGGGGGAACACTGAAGCTTTCTTT.

The chain is built from TRBV6-5 and TRBJ1-4; 12 positions agree with TRBD1. The CDR3 sequence is 15 residues long. Germline CDR1 MNHEY, CDR2 SVGAGI. Unmatched junction bases numbered 7, after V lost 4 bases and J lost 10 bases. The CDR3 sequence: CASSSTGTGGAKLFF. The CDR3 region has the DNA TGTGCCAGCAGTTCCACCGGGACAGGGGGCGCAAAACTGTTTTTT.

This chain connects TRBV5-8 to TRBJ2-3, with 14 bases lining up with TRBD2. This CDR3 spans 18 amino acids. V lost 3 bases and J lost 2; bases outside the gene matches: 8. The germline V gene encodes CDR1 SGHTS and CDR2 YDEGEE. CDR3 residues: CASSSGLAGAYFTDTQYF. Here the CDR3 DNA reads TGTGCCAGCAGCTCGGGACTAGCGGGGGCCTACTTCACAGATACGCAGTATTTT. The complete variable domain, with remaining parts taken from reference TRBV5-8 and TRBJ2-3, reads EAGVTQSPTHLIKTRGQQATLRCSPISGHTSVYWYQQALGLGLQFLLWYDEGEERNRGNFPPRFSGRQFPNYSSELNVNALELEDSALYLCASSSGLAGAYFTDTQYFGPGTRLTVL.

The chain recombines TRBV9 with TRBJ2-1, with 11 nucleotides matching TRBD2. The germline V gene has CDR1 SGDLS and CDR2 YYNGEE. V gave up 4 bases and J gave up 7 bases; unmatched junction bases: 16. The CDR3 totals 18 residues. CDR3 nucleotides: TGTGCCAGCAGCCAGACTGCTGGTAGCGGGGGGGCGTGGAATGAGCAGTTCTTC. Encoded protein: CASSQTAGSGGAWNEQFF.

The rearrangement links TRBV25-1 to TRBJ2-5; TRBD2 agrees at 7 bases. The CDR3 has 13 amino acids. V was pared by 6 bases and J by 1 base, with 2 bases of the junction left unmatched. The germline gives CDR1 MGHDK, CDR2 SYGVNS. CDR3 residues: CASRGGVQETQYF. The DNA of the CDR3 is TGTGCCAGCAGGGGAGGGGTCCAAGAGACCCAGTACTTC.

The chain combines TRBV7-2 with TRBJ1-6; the D is unclear. V gave up 5 bases and J gave up 0 bases, with 14 bases separating them. CDR3 size: 17 residues. The V gene's germline CDR1 is SGHTA and CDR2 FQGNSA. The CDR3 protein is CASSQMRASSYNSPLHF. The CDR3 bases are TGTGCCAGCAGCCAAATGAGGGCGAGCTCCTATAATTCACCCCTCCACTTT.

This clone was observed a single time. This chain uses TRBV6-5 with TRBJ1-5; TRBD1 matches at 9 bases. Germline V lookup: CDR1 MNHEY, CDR2 SVGAGI. V lost 5 bases and J lost 2; bases outside the gene matches: 4. The CDR3 consists of 15 residues. The CDR3 reads CASSTGGIGNQPQHF. CDR3 DNA: TGTGCCAGCAGTACAGGGGGCATAGGCAATCAGCCCCAGCATTTT.

The chain recombines TRBV16 with TRBJ1-1; the D gene is possibly TRBD1 (5 bases). V gave up 4 bases and J gave up 7 bases, with 13 bases separating them. This CDR3 is 13 amino acids long. Germline values: CDR1 KGHSY, CDR2 FQNENV. The CDR3 nucleotides are TGTGCCAGCAGCCCCCGGCTGGGGGGTGAAGCTTTCTTT. Translated: CASSPRLGGEAFF.

This clone has only one observation. Other DNA sequences from this sample encode an identical CDR3 as well. V usage is TRBV2 and J usage is TRBJ2-3; the D is unclear. The CDR3 is made up of 11 amino acids. V gave up 2 bases and J gave up 6 bases, with 3 bases separating them. Per germline, CDR1 SNHLY and CDR2 FYNNEI. CDR3 sequence reads: CASSETDTQYF. The CDR3 DNA reads TGTGCCAGCAGTGAAACCGATACGCAGTATTTT.

The V gene is TRBV5-8, the J gene TRBJ2-7, with a possible D match to TRBD2 (5 bases). Germline values: CDR1 SGHTS, CDR2 YDEGEE. There are 13 residues in the CDR3. The V end lost 4 bases, the J end lost 2 bases, and 10 bases lay between the germline ends. The CDR3 DNA reads TGTGCCAGCAGCAACGGGATGCCCTACGAGCAGTACTTC. It is translated as CASSNGMPYEQYF.

V usage is TRBV3-1 (or the pseudogene TRBV3-2) and J usage is TRBJ1-1, with a tentative D call TRBD1 (5 bases). The CDR3 spans 14 residues. The germline gives CDR1 LGHDT, CDR2 YNNKEL (reference sequence). V was clipped by 1 base and J by 1 base, with 7 bases between them. The CDR3 spells CASSQGDGNTEAFF. The CDR3 DNA is TGTGCCAGCAGCCAAGGGGACGGGAACACTGAAGCTTTCTTT.

This sequence joins TRBV5-8 and TRBJ1-1; 8 nucleotides align to TRBD1. The CDR3 loop spans 13 amino acids. Germline V gene lookup returns CDR1 SGHTS and CDR2 YDEGEE. The V segment lost 5 bases and the J segment 3 bases; nucleotides outside the gene matches: 3. The CDR3 DNA is TGTGCCAGCAGGGACAGGGAGGACACTGAAGCTTTCTTT. It translates to CASRDREDTEAFF.

The chain joins TRBV29-1 to TRBJ1-1; 9 bases fit TRBD1. The V gene end was trimmed by 4 bases and the J gene end by 4 bases; junction bases not matched to a gene: 4. The CDR3 consists of 13 residues. Per the germline V gene, CDR1 is SQVTM and CDR2 is ANQGSEA. The CDR3 DNA sequence: TGCAGCGTTGGGACAGGGGCGGGCACTGAAGCTTTCTTT. Translating it yields CSVGTGAGTEAFF.

As concerns this clone: The sample contains more than one DNA sequence encoding this CDR3. This sequence joins TRBV18 and TRBJ1-1; D is perhaps TRBD1 (5 bases). The germline gives CDR1 KGHSH, CDR2 LQKENI. This CDR3 spans 13 amino acids. Trimming removed 2 bases from V and 3 bases from J, with 7 bases in between. The CDR3, as DNA: TGTGCCAGCTCACCAGGGGCAGACACTGAAGCTTTCTTT. Its protein is CASSPGADTEAFF.

V usage is TRBV7-7 and J usage is TRBJ2-5; 7 bases agree with TRBD1. Germline CDR1 is SSHAT and CDR2 is FNYEAQ (reference sequence). This CDR3 is built from 13 residues. Losses at the gene ends were 4 bases for V and 5 bases for J; bases not matched to a gene: 4. CDR3 nucleotide sequence: TGTGCCAGCAGCTCAGACAGGGTGGAGACCCAGTACTTC. The encoded protein is CASSSDRVETQYF.